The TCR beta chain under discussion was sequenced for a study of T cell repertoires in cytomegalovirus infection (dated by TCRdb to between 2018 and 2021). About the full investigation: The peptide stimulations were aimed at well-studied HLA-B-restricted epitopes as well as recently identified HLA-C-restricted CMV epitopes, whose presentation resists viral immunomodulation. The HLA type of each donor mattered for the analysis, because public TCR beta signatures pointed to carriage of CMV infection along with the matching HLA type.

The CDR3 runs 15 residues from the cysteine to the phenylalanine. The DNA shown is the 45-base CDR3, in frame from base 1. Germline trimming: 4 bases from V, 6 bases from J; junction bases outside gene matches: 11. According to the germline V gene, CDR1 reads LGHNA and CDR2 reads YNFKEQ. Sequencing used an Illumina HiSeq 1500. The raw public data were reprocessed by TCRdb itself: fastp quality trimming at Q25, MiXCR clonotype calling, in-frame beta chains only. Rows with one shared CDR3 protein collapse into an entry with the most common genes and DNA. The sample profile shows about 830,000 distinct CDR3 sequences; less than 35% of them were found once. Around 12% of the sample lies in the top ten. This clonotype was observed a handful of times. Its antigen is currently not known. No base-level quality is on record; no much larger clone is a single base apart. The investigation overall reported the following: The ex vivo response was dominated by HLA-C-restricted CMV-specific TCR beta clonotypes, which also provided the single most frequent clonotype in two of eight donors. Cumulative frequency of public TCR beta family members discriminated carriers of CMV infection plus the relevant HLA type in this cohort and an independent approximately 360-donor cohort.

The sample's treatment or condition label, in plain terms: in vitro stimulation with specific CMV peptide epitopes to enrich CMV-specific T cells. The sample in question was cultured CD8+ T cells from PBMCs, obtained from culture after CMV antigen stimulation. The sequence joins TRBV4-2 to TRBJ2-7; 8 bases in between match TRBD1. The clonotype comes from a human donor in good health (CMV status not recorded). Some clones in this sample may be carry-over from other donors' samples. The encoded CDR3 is CASSLSRTGFTEQYF. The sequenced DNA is TGTGCCAGCAGCCTAAGCCGGACAGGGTTTACCGAGCAGTACTTC.